This TCR beta chain was obtained from a study of blood T cell repertoires in COVID-19. Trimming shortened V by 4 bases and J by 2 bases, and 13 bases separated the two germline ends. Per germline, CDR1 MRHNA and CDR2 SNTAGT. The CDR3 runs to 15 residues. In the source study's methods: Reference gene primer amplification yielded estimated nucleated cell counts. Libraries were prepared by immunoSEQ multiplex PCR; TCRdb keeps only in-frame clonotypes and omits some of them. V, J and clone size derive from that table, while D and trimming were established from the DNA sequence. The sample has tens of thousands of clones; 81% are singletons.

The clonotype originates from a man at least 80 years old with active or convalescent COVID-19. The gene calls are TRBV6-4 and TRBJ2-3; no reliable D call. The source material was peripheral blood. CDR3 DNA sequence: TGTGCCAGCAGTGCCACCACAGTCCCCACAGATACGCAGTATTTT. Encoded protein: CASSATTVPTDTQYF.